This record looks at one T cell receptor beta chain sequence and its context. What it recognizes is unknown. The sample originates from a study of T cell clusters in autoimmune cytopenias. Study-wide results and caveats: A dominant lymphoma-associated repertoire apparently masked the cluster-lack signature in secondary cytopenia versus chronic lymphocytic leukemia.

One tube held mixed TRB-A and TRB-B primer pools for touch-down PCR. One entry per CDR3 protein, without DNA, is what TCRdb gives after re-calling the multiplex PCR reads. Its table records around 7,500 distinct CDR3 sequences. CDR3 size: 16 residues. Germline lookup yields CDR1 MNHEY and CDR2 SVGAGI. Each sample's input was 250 ng genomic DNA, about 38,000 genome equivalents. These records were also assigned to another study, of T cell repertoires in aging, cancer and after chemotherapy.

V is TRBV6-5 and J is TRBJ1-5; the D call from TCRdb, TRBD1, cannot be confirmed without DNA. This clonotype was sampled from a human donor with an autoimmune cytopenia or autoimmune hepatitis (not recorded which). The sequenced sample consisted of peripheral blood. CDR3: CASRDPGQSTNQPQHF.